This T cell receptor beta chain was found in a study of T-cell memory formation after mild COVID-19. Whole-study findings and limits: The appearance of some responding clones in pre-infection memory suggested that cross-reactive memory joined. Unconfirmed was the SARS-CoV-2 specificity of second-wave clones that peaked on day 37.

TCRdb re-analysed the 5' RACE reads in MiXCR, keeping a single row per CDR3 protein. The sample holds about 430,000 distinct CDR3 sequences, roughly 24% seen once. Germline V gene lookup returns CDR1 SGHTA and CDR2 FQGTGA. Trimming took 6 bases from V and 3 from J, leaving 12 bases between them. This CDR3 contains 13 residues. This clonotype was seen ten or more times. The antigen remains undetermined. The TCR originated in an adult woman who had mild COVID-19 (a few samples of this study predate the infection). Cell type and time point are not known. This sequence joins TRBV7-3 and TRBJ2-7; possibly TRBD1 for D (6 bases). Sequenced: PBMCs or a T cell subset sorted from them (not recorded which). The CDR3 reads CASSRDTSYEQYF. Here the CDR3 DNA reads TGTGCCAGCAGTCGGGACACAAGCTACGAGCAGTACTTC.